This T cell receptor (beta chain) came from a study of CDR3 diversity in severe acne. TCRdb re-called the PCR reads through MiXCR, storing one row per CDR3 protein. The data show over 100,000 distinct CDR3 sequences, with about half seen just once and 12% held by the top ten. The length of the CDR3 is 19 residues. V lost 7 bases, J lost 5 bases, and 21 bases stayed unmatched. CDR1 is WNHNN, CDR2 SYGVQD, per germline (reference sequence). Sequenced input: blood. The chain couples TRBV10-1 to TRBJ2-3; TRBD1 matches 10 bases. This TCR came from a male donor with acne. CDR3 DNA sequence: TGCGCCAGCAATGATGATGGTGAAGACAGGGGGCAGGCTGGAGATACGCAGTATTTT. Translated: CASNDDGEDRGQAGDTQYF.